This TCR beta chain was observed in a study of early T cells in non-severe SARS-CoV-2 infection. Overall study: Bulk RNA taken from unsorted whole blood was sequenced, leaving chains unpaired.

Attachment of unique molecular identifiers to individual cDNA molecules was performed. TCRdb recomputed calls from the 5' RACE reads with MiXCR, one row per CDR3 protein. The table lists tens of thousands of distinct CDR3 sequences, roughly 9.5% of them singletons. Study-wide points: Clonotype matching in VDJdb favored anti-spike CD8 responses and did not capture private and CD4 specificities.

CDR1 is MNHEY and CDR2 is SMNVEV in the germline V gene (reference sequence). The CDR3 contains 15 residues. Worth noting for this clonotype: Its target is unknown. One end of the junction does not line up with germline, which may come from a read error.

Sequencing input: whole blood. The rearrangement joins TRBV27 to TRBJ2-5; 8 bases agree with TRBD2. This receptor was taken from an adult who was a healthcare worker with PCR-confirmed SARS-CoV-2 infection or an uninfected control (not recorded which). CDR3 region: CANSLSGGPLATQYF. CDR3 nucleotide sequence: TGTGCCAACAGTTTATCGGGGGGGCCCCTGGCGACCCAGTACTTC.